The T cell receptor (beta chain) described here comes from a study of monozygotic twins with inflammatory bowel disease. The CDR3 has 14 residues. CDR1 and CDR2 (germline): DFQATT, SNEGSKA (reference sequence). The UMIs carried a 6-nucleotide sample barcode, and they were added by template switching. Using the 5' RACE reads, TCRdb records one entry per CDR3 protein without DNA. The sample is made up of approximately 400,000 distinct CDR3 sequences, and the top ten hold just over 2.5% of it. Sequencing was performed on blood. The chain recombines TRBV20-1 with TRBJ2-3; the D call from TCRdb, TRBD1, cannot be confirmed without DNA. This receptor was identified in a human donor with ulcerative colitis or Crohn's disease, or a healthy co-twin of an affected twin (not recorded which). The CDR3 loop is CSAPDRGHTDTQYF.